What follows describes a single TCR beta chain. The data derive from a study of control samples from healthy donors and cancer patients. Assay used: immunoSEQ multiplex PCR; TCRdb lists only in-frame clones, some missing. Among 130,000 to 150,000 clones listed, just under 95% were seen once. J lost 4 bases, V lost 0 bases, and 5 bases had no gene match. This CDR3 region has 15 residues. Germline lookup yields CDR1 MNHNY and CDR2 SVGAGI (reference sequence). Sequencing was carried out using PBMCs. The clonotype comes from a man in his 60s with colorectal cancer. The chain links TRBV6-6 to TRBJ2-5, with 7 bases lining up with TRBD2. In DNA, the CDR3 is TGTGCCAGCAGTTACTCGCCGGGGGGAAGAGAGACCCAGTACTTC. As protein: CASSYSPGGRETQYF.